Listed below are T cell receptor beta chains from one sample, sequenced in a study of CD8+ T cells in alopecia areata. The method was immunoSEQ multiplex PCR; TCRdb's version includes in-frame clones alone and lacks a portion of them. This table holds 180,000 or so clones, approximately 51% found once. The sample here was CD8+ T cells sorted from blood, taken around week 54, from a patient treated with tofacitinib. Receptors originate from a human donor with alopecia areata. Both conserved end residues are part of each CDR3. The D gene is left open where the match is weak. Clone size is stated in some rows and not others, as once, few, many or a class when expanded.

>few|TRBJ1-2|TRBV5-4|-
CASSLEGYGYTF
TGTGCCAGCAGCTTGGAAGGCTATGGCTACACCTTC
>-|TRBJ2-1|TRBV30|TRBD2
CAWSTGLDYNEQFF
TGTGCCTGGAGCACAGGACTAGACTACAATGAGCAGTTCTTC
>-|TRBJ2-7|TRBV10-2|TRBD1
CASSDPRGQAYEQYF
TGCGCCAGCAGTGACCCTCGGGGACAGGCCTACGAGCAGTACTTC
>-|TRBJ1-5|TRBV5-6|-
CASSRGGSNQPQHF
TGTGCCAGCAGCCGGGGGGGTAGCAATCAGCCCCAGCATTTT
>-|TRBJ2-1|TRBV30|-
CAFWTNNEQFF
TGTGCCTTCTGGACAAACAATGAGCAGTTCTTC
>-|TRBJ2-5|TRBV29-1|TRBD2
CSVAGLAGGQETQYF
TGCAGCGTGGCGGGACTAGCGGGGGGACAAGAGACCCAGTACTTC
>-|TRBJ2-5|TRBV27|-
CASSFRSSGAQYF
TGTGCCAGCAGTTTTAGGTCCAGCGGAGCCCAGTACTTC
>-|TRBJ2-1|TRBV27|-
CASKGGANGQFF
TGTGCCAGCAAGGGCGGGGCCAATGGGCAGTTCTTC
>few|TRBJ1-1|TRBV4-3|TRBD1
CASSQVFGTGHEMDTEAFF
TGCGCCAGCAGCCAAGTCTTCGGGACAGGGCATGAAATGGACACTGAAGCTTTCTTT
>few|TRBJ2-5|TRBV12-5|-
CASGLSLAGETQYF
TGTGCTAGTGGTTTATCACTAGCTGGAGAGACCCAGTACTTC
>once|TRBJ2-7|TRBV5-1|-
CASSLYTWDYEQYF
TGCGCCAGCAGCTTGTACACATGGGACTACGAGCAGTACTTC
>-|TRBJ1-1|TRBV27|-
CASSTPGEWGAFF
TGTGCCAGCAGCACCCCCGGGGAATGGGGAGCTTTCTTT
>few|TRBJ1-4|TRBV4-3|-
CASSQDDRSGEKLFF
TGCGCCAGCAGCCAAGACGACAGGTCGGGGGAAAAACTGTTTTTT
>-|TRBJ2-1|TRBV27|-
CASSLGTNEQFF
TGTGCCAGCAGTTTAGGGACCAATGAGCAGTTCTTC
>few|TRBJ2-3|TRBV9|TRBD2
CASSFGLAGGGTQYF
TGTGCCAGCAGCTTCGGACTAGCGGGGGGTGGCACGCAGTATTTT
>few|TRBJ2-2|TRBV5-1|-
CASSLAPGPTGELFF
TGCGCCAGCAGCTTGGCTCCCGGGCCTACCGGGGAGCTGTTTTTT
>-|TRBJ2-1|TRBV7-8|TRBD1
CASSHALGDSYNEQFF
TGTGCCAGCAGCCACGCACTAGGGGACAGCTACAATGAGCAGTTCTTC
>-|TRBJ2-7|TRBV6-5|-
CASSYTGQHSYEQYF
TGTGCCAGCAGTTACACCGGACAGCATTCCTACGAGCAGTACTTC
>-|TRBJ2-7|TRBV27|TRBD1
CASSIDRGYEQYF
TGTGCCAGCAGTATCGACAGGGGATACGAGCAGTACTTC
>-|TRBJ1-5|TRBV29-1|-
CSVGAAGSNQPQHF
TGCAGCGTTGGGGCCGCTGGTAGCAATCAGCCCCAGCATTTT
>-|TRBJ2-2|TRBV6-6|TRBD2
CASNRDYNTGELFF
TGTGCCAGCAATCGGGACTATAACACCGGGGAGCTGTTTTTT
>few|TRBJ1-1|TRBV9|-
CASSEASGERTEAFF
TGTGCCAGCAGCGAAGCCTCAGGGGAGAGGACTGAAGCTTTCTTT
>-|TRBJ2-5|TRBV9|TRBD2
CASSRPASGVYGETQYF
TGTGCCAGCTCCCGTCCGGCTAGCGGGGTGTACGGGGAGACCCAGTACTTC
>few|TRBJ1-5|TRBV2|-
CASSFQPQHF
TGTGCCAGCAGTTTTCAGCCCCAGCATTTT
>-|TRBJ1-1|TRBV27|-
CASSLRLNTEAFF
TGTGCCAGCAGTTTACGCCTGAACACTGAAGCTTTCTTT
>few|TRBJ2-3|TRBV6-6|-
CASSYVRGESTDTQYF
TGTGCCAGCAGTTACGTCAGGGGAGAGAGCACAGATACGCAGTATTTT
>-|TRBJ2-5|TRBV2|-
CASSSANRGETQYF
TGTGCCAGCAGTTCTGCCAACCGAGGGGAGACCCAGTACTTC
>-|TRBJ2-1|TRBV27|-
CASSPMDRYNEQFF
TGTGCCAGCAGTCCCATGGACAGATACAATGAGCAGTTCTTC
>-|TRBJ2-7|TRBV9|-
CASSLDSYEQYF
TGTGCCAGCAGCCTTGACAGCTACGAGCAGTACTTC
>few|TRBJ1-5|TRBV2|-
CASSTGNQPQHF
TGTGCCAGCAGCACAGGGAATCAGCCCCAGCATTTT
>-|TRBJ2-5|TRBV11-2|TRBD1
CASSLGPGTGDQETQYF
TGTGCCAGCAGCTTAGGGCCCGGGACAGGGGACCAAGAGACCCAGTACTTC
>few|TRBJ2-3|TRBV7-9|-
CASIPGSPSTDTQYF
TGTGCCAGCATTCCCGGCAGCCCGTCAACAGATACGCAGTATTTT
>-|TRBJ1-5|TRBV27|TRBD1
CASSTSTGDSNQPQHF
TGTGCCAGCAGTACCTCGACAGGGGACAGCAATCAGCCCCAGCATTTT
>-|TRBJ2-2|TRBV7-9|-
CATENTGELFF
TGTGCCACAGAGAACACCGGGGAGCTGTTTTTT
>-|TRBJ1-2|TRBV4-1|-
CASSPVGSGRLDGYTF
TGCGCCAGCAGCCCCGTGGGGTCAGGGCGCTTGGATGGCTACACCTTC
>-|TRBJ2-3|TRBV2|TRBD2
CASSESTSGTDTQYF
TGTGCCAGCAGTGAATCGACTAGCGGCACAGATACGCAGTATTTT
>once|TRBJ1-1|TRBV5-4|-
CASSFGDNTEAFF
TGTGCCAGCAGCTTCGGGGATAACACTGAAGCTTTCTTT
>few|TRBJ1-4|TRBV27|-
CASSFIGGLNEKLFF
TGTGCCAGCAGTTTTATCGGGGGGCTTAATGAAAAACTGTTTTTT
>few|TRBJ2-2|TRBV7-9|-
CASSPRRDTSLGAGELFF
TGTGCCAGCAGCCCACGCCGGGACACCTCCCTTGGGGCCGGGGAGCTGTTTTTT
>-|TRBJ2-3|TRBV29-1|TRBD2
CSVEGRLAGDEHTQYF
TGCAGCGTTGAAGGTCGGCTAGCGGGGGACGAGCATACGCAGTATTTT
>few|TRBJ2-1|TRBV13|-
CASSLGLHNEQFF
TGTGCCAGCAGCTTAGGCCTGCACAATGAGCAGTTCTTC
>few|TRBJ2-7|TRBV27|TRBD2
CASSLWGGKTYEQYF
TGTGCCAGCAGTTTATGGGGGGGGAAGACCTACGAGCAGTACTTC
>-|TRBJ1-1|TRBV7-2|-
CASSLSRGLEAFF
TGTGCCAGCAGCTTATCTAGGGGACTGGAGGCTTTCTTT
>few|TRBJ1-2|TRBV11-2|-
CASSPTGNYGYTF
TGTGCCAGCAGCCCGACGGGTAACTATGGCTACACCTTC
>-|TRBJ1-2|TRBV4-3|-
CASSQDGRSGGGGYTF
TGCGCCAGCAGCCAAGATGGGCGGAGTGGGGGAGGTGGCTACACCTTC
>-|TRBJ1-2|TRBV9|-
CASSVGLSYGYTF
TGTGCCAGCAGCGTAGGACTCTCATATGGCTACACCTTC
>-|TRBJ2-7|TRBV7-2|-
CASSPRLAYEQYF
TGTGCCAGCAGCCCTCGACTAGCCTACGAGCAGTACTTC
>-|TRBJ2-7|TRBV27|-
CASSSDDRGFHPYF
TGTGCCAGCAGTTCAGACGACCGGGGGTTCCACCCCTACTTC
>-|TRBJ2-2|TRBV19|-
CASSIDRETGELFF
TGTGCCAGTAGTATAGACAGGGAGACCGGGGAGCTGTTTTTT
>-|TRBJ2-3|TRBV27|TRBD2
CASSFSGYNLYTQYF
TGTGCCAGCAGTTTTAGCGGGTACAATCTTTATACGCAGTATTTT
>-|TRBJ2-1|TRBV20-1|TRBD2
CSATTGGEQFF
TGCAGCGCTACGACGGGGGGTGAGCAGTTCTTC
>once|TRBJ2-7|TRBV19|-
CASSIGGQTYEQYF
TGTGCCAGTAGTATAGGAGGTCAGACCTACGAGCAGTACTTC
>-|TRBJ1-6|TRBV7-6|-
CASSRAKGDSPLHF
TGTGCCAGCAGCAGAGCCAAAGGAGATTCACCCCTCCACTTT
>-|TRBJ2-7|TRBV6-5|TRBD1
CASTTSDRAHEQYF
TGTGCCAGCACCACGTCGGACAGGGCCCACGAGCAGTACTTC
>-|TRBJ1-5|TRBV7-8|TRBD1
CASSFAGQGAFSNQPQHF
TGTGCCAGCAGCTTCGCCGGACAGGGGGCATTTAGCAATCAGCCCCAGCATTTT